One sample yielded the 29 T cell receptor beta chains listed below, sequenced in a study of cytomegalovirus exposure and HLA in healthy donors. The primer mix had 60 Vbeta and 13 Jbeta primers. Method: immunoSEQ multiplex PCR; TCRdb's copy keeps in-frame clones and lacks some. The sample lists 75,000 to 95,000 clones, around 66% occurring once. Sequencing used PBMCs. The receptors originated from a man aged 25 to 45 in good health and CMV-seronegative.

This clone was detected once. The chain links TRBV19 to TRBJ1-4, with D possibly matching TRBD1 (6 bases). The germline V and J ends were trimmed by 4 bases and 3 bases, with 12 bases remaining between them. This CDR3 contains 15 residues. Germline V gene lookup returns CDR1 LNHDA and CDR2 SQIVND (reference sequence). The CDR3 sequence is CASSKQGYANEKLFF. The CDR3 DNA reads TGTGCCAGTAGTAAACAGGGTTATGCTAATGAAAAACTGTTTTTT.

The chain couples TRBV30 to TRBJ2-1; 8 positions match TRBD2. The CDR3 is 12 amino acids. The germline V gene encodes CDR1 GTSNPN and CDR2 SVGIG (reference sequence). Trimming took 4 bases from V and 8 from J; bases not matched to a gene: 4. The CDR3 reads CAWNPGGDEQFF. The CDR3 nucleotides read TGTGCCTGGAATCCGGGAGGGGATGAGCAGTTCTTC.

This clone was seen only a few times. This chain links TRBV28 with TRBJ2-7, with 7 bases identical to TRBD1. The CDR3 length is 12 residues. The germline V gene encodes CDR1 MDHEN and CDR2 SYDVKM. V gave up 6 bases and J gave up 6 bases; unmatched junction bases: 5. DNA for the CDR3: TGTGCCAGCAGAAGACAGGGTAGCGAGCAGTACTTC. It encodes CASRRQGSEQYF. The complete variable domain, with remaining parts taken from reference TRBV28 and TRBJ2-7, reads DVKVTQSSRYLVKRTGEKVFLECVQDMDHENMFWYRQDPGLGLRLIYFSYDVKMKEKGDIPEGYSVSREKKERFSLILESASTNQTSMYLCASRRQGSEQYFGPGTRLTVT.

This clone showed up just a few times. The chain recombines TRBV4-1 with TRBJ2-2; a weak D match, TRBD2 (5 bases). This CDR3 is built from 16 residues. Germline V lookup: CDR1 MGHRA, CDR2 YSYEKL. V was shortened by 0 bases and J by 1 base, with 9 bases between the two germline ends. For the CDR3, the DNA is TGCGCCAGCAGCCAAGATCCTAGCCGGAACACCGGGGAGCTGTTTTTT. It is translated as CASSQDPSRNTGELFF.

The chain carries TRBV29-1 and TRBJ1-2; TRBD1 matches 8 bases. CDR3 length: 12 amino acids. Trimming at V came to 6 bases and at J to 5 bases, leaving 5 bases not matched to a gene. Germline V gene data show CDR1 as SQVTM and CDR2 as ANQGSEA. CDR3 in DNA: TGCAGCGTGGACAGGGTGGCATATGGCTACACCTTC. Translated, it gives CSVDRVAYGYTF.

This chain connects TRBV6-1 to TRBJ1-5; 7 bases agree with TRBD1. This CDR3 spans 13 amino acids. CDR1 and CDR2 (germline): MNHNS, SASEGT. V was clipped by 5 bases and J by 7 bases; unmatched bases: 5. The CDR3 DNA follows: TGTGCCAGCAGTCAGGGGGGCGGACAGCCCCAGCATTTT. Translation gives CASSQGGGQPQHF.

The chain carries TRBV2 and TRBJ1-1, with TRBD1 matching over 7 bases. CDR1 and CDR2 (germline): SNHLY, FYNNEI. Trimming cost V 3 bases and J 10 bases; bases outside gene matches: 8. This CDR3 is built from 13 residues. The CDR3 nucleotides read TGTGCCAGCAGTGAGGAGGGGGCACGAAGAGCTTTCTTT. This sequence encodes CASSEEGARRAFF.

This clone is a singleton in its sample. The V call is TRBV11-2, the J call TRBJ2-7, with no clear D. Trimming shortened V by 4 bases and J by 7 bases, and 5 bases separated the two germline ends. The CDR3 has 10 amino acids. In germline, CDR1 is SGHAT, CDR2 FQNNGV. CDR3 nucleotides: TGTGCCAGCAGCTCCGTTGAGCAGTACTTC. Translated, it gives CASSSVEQYF.

The CDR3 DNA sequence: TGCAGCGTTTCAGTAGCGGGAGAGGGGTCCTACGAGCAGTACTTC. Protein sequence: CSVSVAGEGSYEQYF. This rearrangement joins TRBV29-1 to TRBJ2-7; the match to TRBD2 covers 9 bases. The CDR3 spans 15 residues. Looked up from germline, CDR1 is SQVTM and CDR2 is ANQGSEA. V shed 5 bases and J 1 base; nucleotides not matched to a gene: 9.

This chain joins TRBV11-3 and TRBJ2-1; 14 bases fit TRBD2. CDR1 is SGHNT, CDR2 YENEEA, per germline. V lost 5 bases and J lost 5; bases outside the gene matches: 5. The CDR3 loop spans 16 amino acids. The CDR3 DNA sequence: TGTGCCAGCAGCACCCGACTAGCGGGGGGGAACAATGAGCAGTTCTTC. Amino acids: CASSTRLAGGNNEQFF.

The chain employs TRBV15 and TRBJ1-5; 10 bases map to TRBD1. CDR1 is LNHNV and CDR2 is YYDKDF in the germline V gene (reference sequence). The CDR3 has 16 residues. V gave up 1 base and J gave up 1 base; unmatched junction bases: 1. CDR3 in DNA: TGTGCCACCAGCAGAGGACAGGGGGCGAGCAATCAGCCCCAGCATTTT. Translated, it gives CATSRGQGASNQPQHF.

The chain joins TRBV5-8 to TRBJ1-6; the match to TRBD1 covers 8 bases. Looked up from germline, CDR1 is SGHTS and CDR2 is YDEGEE. CDR3 size: 17 residues. Trimming at V came to 4 bases and at J to 0 bases, leaving 6 bases not matched to a gene. CDR3 nucleotide sequence: TGTGCCAGCAGCCGCCGACAGGGGAGCTCCTATAATTCACCCCTCCACTTT. It translates to CASSRRQGSSYNSPLHF.

This clone was counted only a few times. The chain couples TRBV10-1 to TRBJ2-7; 7 bases line up with TRBD1. Germline V gene lookup returns CDR1 WNHNN and CDR2 SYGVQD (reference sequence). The V gene end was trimmed by 5 bases and the J gene end by 2 bases; junction bases not matched to a gene: 3. CDR3 length: 13 residues. CDR3 loop: CASSRQGAYEQYF. The DNA for the CDR3 is TGCGCCAGCAGTAGACAGGGTGCCTACGAGCAGTACTTC.

The gene calls are TRBV27 and TRBJ2-4; D not certain. The length of the CDR3 is 15 residues. Germline assignment: CDR1 MNHEY and CDR2 SMNVEV (reference sequence). The V end lost 4 bases, the J end lost 0 bases, and 10 bases lay between the germline ends. CDR3 protein: CASSSVILAKNIQYF. For the CDR3, the DNA is TGTGCCAGCAGTTCCGTCATACTAGCCAAAAACATTCAGTACTTC.

This clone was recorded once. The chain carries TRBV5-4 and TRBJ1-4; TRBD1 matches at 7 bases. CDR1 and CDR2 from the germline V gene are SGHNT and YYREEE (reference sequence). The CDR3 runs 12 residues. After removal of 0 bases from V and 15 bases from J, the junction contained 5 bases not matched to a gene. The CDR3 is CASSLGQGNMFF. The CDR3 nucleotides read TGTGCCAGCAGCTTGGGACAGGGTAATATGTTTTTT.

The chain has TRBV19 and TRBJ1-1, with 8 bases lining up with TRBD1. CDR3 length: 13 amino acids. V was clipped by 7 bases and J by 5 bases; unmatched bases: 6. Germline V lookup: CDR1 LNHDA, CDR2 SQIVND (reference sequence). CDR3 sequence (DNA): TGTGCCAGTACAGGACAGGGCAGAACTGAAGCTTTCTTT. Its protein product is CASTGQGRTEAFF.

This chain links TRBV30 with TRBJ1-1; D possibly corresponds to TRBD1 (6 bases). CDR1 and CDR2 (germline): GTSNPN, SVGIG (reference sequence). There are 15 residues in the CDR3. Trimming cost V 0 bases and J 5 bases, with 16 bases left between them. This CDR3 is CAWSVGQGLGTEAFF. CDR3 nucleotide sequence: TGTGCCTGGAGTGTCGGTCAGGGGCTAGGGACTGAAGCTTTCTTT.

V and J are TRBV4-1 and TRBJ1-2; 9 nucleotides line up with TRBD1. CDR3 length: 14 amino acids. The trim removed 4 bases at V and 7 bases at J, leaving 7 bases unmatched. The germline gives CDR1 MGHRA, CDR2 YSYEKL. The CDR3 bases are TGCGCCAGCAGCCTACTACAGGGGGCGGCTGGCTACACCTTC. Its protein is CASSLLQGAAGYTF.

This clone was picked up a small number of times. This chain uses TRBV5-1 with TRBJ2-1; perhaps TRBD2 as D (6 bases). Germline CDR1 reads SGHRS; CDR2 reads YFSETQ. Trimming removed 2 bases at V and 1 base at J, with 10 bases between. This CDR3 has 15 residues. Here the CDR3 DNA reads TGCGCCAGCAGCTTTCGGGACTGGTCCTACAATGAGCAGTTCTTC. Translated, it gives CASSFRDWSYNEQFF.

The chain employs TRBV6-6 and TRBJ1-2; 8 positions match TRBD1. J lost 2 bases, V lost 2 bases, and 7 bases had no gene match. The length of the CDR3 is 16 residues. CDR1 and CDR2 from the germline V gene are MNHNY and SVGAGI (reference sequence). The CDR3 here is CASSYLPDRVNYGYTF. The CDR3 DNA reads as TGTGCCAGCAGTTACCTGCCGGACAGGGTCAACTATGGCTACACCTTC.

Notes on this clone: The junction shows a germline mismatch at one end, possibly a read error. The genes are TRBV7-9 and TRBJ2-5; the match to TRBD1 covers 10 bases. Germline V CDR1 and CDR2: SEHNR, FQNEAQ (reference sequence). CDR3 length: 16 residues. CDR3 loop: CSSSKQTGGSWETQYF. In DNA, the CDR3 is TGTTCCAGCAGCAAACAGACAGGGGGCTCATGGGAGACCCAGTACTTC.

This chain uses TRBV6-1 with TRBJ1-1; 8 nucleotides match TRBD1. The V segment lost 7 bases and the J segment 4 bases; nucleotides outside the gene matches: 5. The CDR3 is 13 amino acids. Per germline, CDR1 MNHNS and CDR2 SASEGT. The CDR3, as DNA: TGTGCCAGCACGACAGGGGCCAGCACTGAAGCTTTCTTT. Translation: CASTTGASTEAFF.

V usage is TRBV18 and J usage is TRBJ1-1; unclear D gene. V lost 2 bases and J lost 11, with 12 bases in between. The CDR3 contains 12 residues. Germline V gene sequence: CDR1 KGHSH, CDR2 LQKENI. This chain's CDR3 is CASSPNAEGAFF. CDR3 bases: TGTGCCAGCTCACCAAACGCCGAGGGCGCTTTCTTT. The variable domain in full, with the rest retrieved from reference TRBV18 and TRBJ1-1, is NAGVMQNPRHLVRRRGQEARLRCSPMKGHSHVYWYRQLPEEGLKFMVYLQKENIIDESGMPKERFSAEFPKEGPSILRIQQVVRGDSAAYFCASSPNAEGAFFGQGTRLTVV.

V is TRBV5-4 and J is TRBJ2-1; 12 bases match TRBD2. This CDR3 comprises 15 residues. V trimming: 4 bases; J trimming: 5 bases; junction bases outside the gene matches: 4. The germline gives CDR1 SGHNT, CDR2 YYREEE (reference sequence). The CDR3, as DNA: TGTGCCAGCAGCACCGCTAGCGGGGGGGACAATGAGCAGTTCTTC. It translates to CASSTASGGDNEQFF.

The table lists this clone with a few counts. The genes are TRBV27 and TRBJ2-3; the D gene is possibly TRBD1 (5 bases). Germline lookup yields CDR1 MNHEY and CDR2 SMNVEV (reference sequence). Trimming cost V 2 bases and J 2 bases, with 8 bases left between them. The CDR3 contains 14 residues. This CDR3 is CASSLDSFTDTQYF. The CDR3 DNA follows: TGTGCCAGCAGTTTAGACAGTTTCACAGATACGCAGTATTTT.

The chain employs TRBV9 and TRBJ2-3; TRBD2 is a possible D gene (7 bases). Germline CDR1 and CDR2: SGDLS and YYNGEE. V was pared by 0 bases and J by 3 bases, with 14 bases between. The CDR3 is made up of 16 amino acids. The CDR3 region is CASSVEFKGGTDTQYF. The CDR3 DNA sequence: TGTGCCAGCAGCGTAGAATTTAAGGGGGGGACAGATACGCAGTATTTT. The full variable domain, its missing parts supplied by reference TRBV9 and TRBJ2-3, is DSGVTQTPKHLITATGQRVTLRCSPRSGDLSVYWYQQSLDQGLQFLIQYYNGEERAKGNILERFSAQQFPDLHSELNLSSLELGDSALYFCASSVEFKGGTDTQYFGPGTRLTVL.

This clone was detected a few times. The chain employs TRBV15 and TRBJ2-7; no clear D gene. Looked up from germline, CDR1 is LNHNV and CDR2 is YYDKDF (reference sequence). Trimming took 0 bases from V and 7 from J, leaving 10 bases between them. The CDR3 consists of 13 residues. The CDR3 loop reads CATSRDPLGEQYF. CDR3 nucleotide sequence: TGTGCCACCAGCAGAGATCCCCTAGGTGAGCAGTACTTC.

This chain connects TRBV29-1 to TRBJ1-1, with a weak D call TRBD1 (5 bases). The CDR3 contains 13 residues. Trimming stripped 5 bases from V and 8 bases from J, with 18 bases between. Germline V gives CDR1 SQVTM, CDR2 ANQGSEA. The CDR3: CSVYGGELTEAFF. The CDR3, as DNA: TGCAGCGTTTACGGGGGGGAGTTAACCGAAGCTTTCTTT.

The chain links TRBV7-9 to TRBJ2-7, with D perhaps matching TRBD1 (6 bases). Looked up from germline, CDR1 is SEHNR and CDR2 is FQNEAQ (reference sequence). V lost 3 bases to trimming and J lost 4 bases, with 13 bases between them. The CDR3 length is 14 residues. CDR3: CASSLHPGEYEQYF. The CDR3 coding sequence is TGTGCCAGCAGCTTGCATCCAGGGGAATACGAGCAGTACTTC.